Listed below are T cell receptor beta chains from one sample, sequenced in a study of blood T cells in healthy people across ages. TCRdb redid the calling of the 5' RACE reads with MiXCR, one entry per CDR3 protein. The table lists 1,100,000 or so distinct CDR3 sequences, around 43% of them singletons. Sequenced material: blood. Source of these receptors: a woman aged 60-75 years in good health. Both conserved end residues are part of each CDR3. D genes are given only for firm matches. Size is omitted from some rows. Given values are once, few, many or a class for expanded clones.

many,TRBV5-1,TRBD1,TRBJ1-2,CASSYGTGLNGYTF,TGCGCCAGCAGCTACGGGACAGGGTTGAATGGCTACACCTTC
.,TRBV29-1,.,TRBJ2-7,CSVGATHEQYF,TGCAGCGTGGGCGCAACACACGAGCAGTACTTC
.,TRBV5-6,.,TRBJ2-4,CASSAATTAKNIQYF,TGTGCCAGCAGCGCGGCTACGACGGCCAAAAACATTCAGTACTTC
few,TRBV7-6,TRBD2,TRBJ2-1,CASSPGSGSSYNEQFF,TGTGCCAGCAGCCCGGGTAGCGGGAGCTCCTACAATGAGCAGTTCTTC
many,TRBV12-3/TRBV12-4,TRBD1,TRBJ1-2,CASRPTGSYYGYTF,TGTGCCAGCAGACCGACAGGGTCTTACTATGGCTACACCTTC
few,TRBV5-1,TRBD1,TRBJ2-3,CASSLQQGLGADTQYF,TGCGCCAGCAGCCTCCAACAGGGGTTAGGCGCAGATACGCAGTATTTT
once,TRBV28,TRBD1,TRBJ1-2,CASRGQPGWGGYTF,TGTGCCAGCAGGGGACAGCCGGGTTGGGGCGGCTACACCTTC
.,TRBV4-1,TRBD1,TRBJ2-3,CASSQTPGTGVAADTQYF,TGCGCCAGCAGCCAGACACCCGGGACAGGGGTCGCCGCAGATACGCAGTATTTT
.,TRBV7-9,TRBD1,TRBJ1-2,CASSSQTGRYDGYTF,TGTGCCAGCAGCTCACAGACAGGGAGGTATGATGGCTACACCTTC
.,TRBV9,TRBD1,TRBJ2-7,CASSVATGTGLNLYNEQYF,TGTGCCAGCAGCGTAGCTACGGGGACAGGGCTGAACTTATACAATGAGCAGTACTTC
.,TRBV14,.,TRBJ1-2,CASSAYPYGYTF,TGTGCCAGCAGCGCCTATCCCTATGGCTACACCTTC
.,TRBV12-3/TRBV12-4,.,TRBJ2-1,CASSPPHAHEQFF,TGTGCCAGCAGTCCCCCCCACGCTCATGAGCAGTTCTTC
.,TRBV11-2,.,TRBJ2-5,CASSRRDRVGALQETQYF,TGTGCCAGCAGCAGAAGGGACCGGGTCGGGGCTCTCCAAGAGACCCAGTACTTC
.,TRBV11-2,.,TRBJ2-7,CASSLESGTSYEQYF,TGTGCCAGCAGCTTAGAGTCGGGGACCTCCTACGAGCAGTACTTC
.,TRBV27,.,TRBJ2-7,CASSLSVRVGGEQYF,TGTGCCAGCAGTTTATCTGTCAGGGTAGGGGGCGAGCAGTACTTC
.,TRBV19,.,TRBJ2-5,CASSIGGRSQETQYF,TGTGCCAGTAGTATTGGGGGACGGTCTCAAGAGACCCAGTACTTC
few,TRBV27,.,TRBJ2-5,CASSLKGTGRETQYF,TGTGCCAGCAGTTTGAAAGGGACTGGTAGAGAGACCCAGTACTTC
.,TRBV20-1,TRBD2,TRBJ2-5,CSARDGTIQETQYF,TGCAGTGCTAGAGACGGGACTATACAAGAGACCCAGTACTTC
.,TRBV9,TRBD2,TRBJ2-3,CASSYRAGADRDTQYF,TGTGCCAGCAGCTACCGTGCGGGAGCCGATAGAGATACGCAGTATTTT
few,TRBV5-6,.,TRBJ2-2,CASSPWGGETGELFF,TGTGCCAGCAGCCCCTGGGGGGGCGAGACCGGGGAGCTGTTTTTT
.,TRBV9,.,TRBJ2-5,CASSYGELGVGETQYF,TGTGCCAGCAGCTACGGGGAACTAGGGGTTGGAGAGACCCAGTACTTC
.,TRBV10-3,TRBD2,TRBJ2-1,CAISESGGSSYNEQFF,TGTGCCATCAGTGAGTCCGGGGGGAGCTCCTACAATGAGCAGTTCTTC
.,TRBV27,.,TRBJ1-6,CASRTPISTNSPLHF,TGTGCCAGCAGAACCCCGATCAGCACCAATTCACCCCTCCACTTT
.,TRBV10-3,.,TRBJ2-3,CAISKDYPTTDTQYF,TGTGCCATCAGCAAGGACTACCCTACGACAGATACGCAGTATTTT
.,TRBV7-2,TRBD1,TRBJ1-5,CASSLRTGPDQPQHF,TGTGCCAGCAGCTTAAGGACAGGCCCGGATCAGCCCCAGCATTTT
.,TRBV4-2,TRBD2,TRBJ2-7,CASSQVRTSGRPREQYF,TGTGCCAGCAGCCAAGTAAGAACTAGCGGGAGGCCACGCGAGCAGTACTTC
.,TRBV27,TRBD1,TRBJ1-2,CASSSTPGQGNYGYTF,TGTGCCAGCAGTTCAACCCCGGGACAGGGAAACTATGGCTACACCTTC
.,TRBV7-6,.,TRBJ2-3,CASSDLGEGVGADTQYF,TGTGCCAGCAGCGACCTCGGGGAGGGGGTCGGCGCAGATACGCAGTATTTT
few,TRBV9,TRBD2,TRBJ2-7,CASSVGSGGNEQYF,TGTGCCAGCAGCGTAGGGTCGGGAGGAAACGAGCAGTACTTC
.,TRBV29-1,TRBD2,TRBJ2-3,CSVRGLAGVSGDTQYF,TGCAGCGTCCGCGGACTAGCGGGAGTCTCAGGGGATACGCAGTATTTT
.,TRBV30,.,TRBJ2-2,CAWSVRHNTGELFF,TGCGCCTGGAGTGTACGACATAACACCGGGGAGCTGTTTTTT
few,TRBV7-2,.,TRBJ1-5,CASSLRVSSNQPQHF,TGTGCCAGCAGCTTACGCGTTAGTAGCAATCAGCCCCAGCATTTT
many,TRBV20-1,.,TRBJ1-1,CSARANARDGAFF,TGCAGTGCTAGAGCTAACGCCCGGGATGGGGCTTTCTTT
.,TRBV7-8,.,TRBJ1-2,CAPWGNYGYTF,TGTGCCCCGTGGGGTAACTATGGCTACACCTTC